This TCR beta chain was identified in a study of control samples from healthy donors and cancer patients. This clone was picked up one time. The data were produced by immunoSEQ multiplex PCR, yet TCRdb's version contains in-frame clones alone and is incomplete. Of approximately 150,000 clones listed, approximately 90% are singletons. The V and J ends lost 2 bases and 7 bases respectively, with 8 bases between them. Looked up from germline, CDR1 is MNHEY and CDR2 is SVGAGI. This CDR3 is built from 12 residues. Sequencing was done on a sample of blood. The source of this sequence is a woman between 25 and 40 years old in good health. The V gene is TRBV6-5, the J gene TRBJ1-2; D remains unclear. CDR3 DNA: TGTGCCAGCAGTTACGTAGGAGGTGGCTACACCTTC. It specifies CASSYVGGGYTF.